This T cell receptor beta chain was sequenced in a study of blood T cell repertoires in COVID-19. V was clipped by 5 bases and J by 0 bases; unmatched bases: 3. Germline CDR1 SEHNR, CDR2 FQNEAQ (reference sequence). The CDR3 runs to 14 residues. Original methodology: Using reference gene primer amplification, nucleated cell counts were estimated. Only in-frame clones appear in the TCRdb table, and some are missing; sequencing was by immunoSEQ multiplex PCR. Clonal size and the V and J genes are those of that table, whereas D and trimming came from the DNA. The top ten hold about 8.3% of the sample, which has over 85,000 clones, about 72% seen once. This clone was found many times.

The source is a woman in her fifties or sixties with acute or convalescent COVID-19. This sequence joins TRBV7-9 and TRBJ1-1; 7 bases are a match to TRBD1. The sequenced sample consisted of peripheral blood. CDR3 sequence (DNA): TGTGCCAGCAGCGACGACAGGGTGAACACTGAAGCTTTCTTT. The encoded protein is CASSDDRVNTEAFF.